The rows below give T cell receptor delta chains drawn from one sample of a study of gamma-delta chains in newborns, infants, children. TCRdb re-processed the reads using CATT. The repertoire holds about 5,400 delta-chain clones, with approximately 17% as singletons. Sample: blood. These receptors were taken from a child who was a newborn, infant or young child, either healthy, febrile or measles-vaccinated (not recorded which). Both conserved end residues are part of each CDR3. D genes are given only for firm matches. Clone sizes are given selectively: once, few, many, or a class where the clone is expanded.

size	D	V	J	DNA	CDR3
medium-sized	NA	TRDV2	TRDJ1	TGTGCCTGTGACACCTGGGACACCGATAAACTCATCTTT	CACDTWDTDKLIF
few	TRDD3	TRDV1	TRDJ1	TGTGCTCTTGGGGAACTACGAACCTCCCGTCTCTTCTACTGGGGGATCGCCGATAAACTCATCTTT	CALGELRTSRLFYWGIADKLIF
medium-sized	NA	TRDV2	TRDJ1	TGTGCCTGTGACTCCCTTCTGGGTGGCGATAAACTCATCTTT	CACDSLLGGDKLIF
few	TRDD3	TRDV2	TRDJ3	TGTGCCTGTGACACCGCTGGGGGCCCTAGCTCCTGGGACACCCGACAGATGTTTTTC	CACDTAGGPSSWDTRQMFF
few	NA	TRDV2	TRDJ1	TGTGCCTGTGACATACTATGGGATGGGGACAAATCGTTCACCGATAAACTCATCTTT	CACDILWDGDKSFTDKLIF
medium-sized	TRDD3	TRDV2	TRDJ2	TGTGCCTGTGACGTACTGGGGGATACTTTGACAGCACAACTCTTCTTT	CACDVLGDTLTAQLFF
NA	TRDD3	TRDV1	TRDJ4	TGTGCTCTTGGGGAACCCCCCCCCATGGGGGATCACCCCAGACCCCTGATCTTT	CALGEPPPMGDHPRPLIF
few	NA	TRDV1	TRDJ1	TGTGCTCTTGGGGACCATTGGGCCGATAAACTCATCTTT	CALGDHWADKLIF
medium-sized	NA	TRDV2	TRDJ1	TGTGCCTGTGACACTCTGGGGCGTACCGATAAACTCATCTTT	CACDTLGRTDKLIF
medium-sized	TRDD3	TRDV2	TRDJ3	TGTGCCTGTGACACTGGGGGATACGCGTCCTGGGACACCCGACAGATGTTTTTC	CACDTGGYASWDTRQMFF
NA	TRDD3	TRDV2	TRDJ3	TGTGCCTGTGACGCGATTCTTCGTACTGGGGGATACGATTCCTGGGACACCCGACAGATGTTTTTC	CACDAILRTGGYDSWDTRQMFF
NA	TRDD3	TRDV1	TRDJ1	TGTGCTCTTGGGGAAACGTCTCCTGCGGACGTGTACTGGGGGATACGCGCCACCGATAAACTCATCTTT	CALGETSPADVYWGIRATDKLIF
medium-sized	NA	TRDV1	TRDJ1	TGTGCTCTTGGGGAAATTTTTTTTCCCGCGATAGACACCGATAAACTCATCTTT	CALGEIFFPAIDTDKLIF
few	TRDD3	TRDV2	TRDJ1	TGTGCCTGTGACACCGCCGAGGGAAGGGATACACCCGATAAACTCATCTTT	CACDTAEGRDTPDKLIF
NA	TRDD3	TRDV2	TRDJ1	TGTGCCTGCAACTTACTGGGGGATTATAGACCCATCTTT	CACNLLGDYRPIF
NA	TRDD3	TRDV2	TRDJ3	TGTGCCTGTGACACCGGTTACTGGGGGAGCTCCTGGGACACCCGACAGATGTTTTTC	CACDTGYWGSSWDTRQMFF
few	TRDD3	TRDV1	TRDJ1	TGTGCTCTGTCCGTGTTCCCCGCGTACTGGGGAGGGGGCACCGATAAACTCATCTTT	CALSVFPAYWGGGTDKLIF
NA	TRDD3	TRDV2	TRDJ1	TGTGCCTGTGACACCGTCCCCTGGGGGATACTTCCGCTCACCGATAAACTCATCTTT	CACDTVPWGILPLTDKLIF
NA	TRDD3	TRDV2	TRDJ1	TGTGCCTGTGATATAACCACTGGGGGGCAGGAACGATACACCGATAAACTCATCTTT	CACDITTGGQERYTDKLIF
medium-sized	TRDD3	TRDV1	TRDJ1	TGTGCTCTTGGGGATGGCCATACTGGGGGATACGCGAACACCGATAAACTCATCTTT	CALGDGHTGGYANTDKLIF
NA	TRDD3	TRDV2	TRDJ1	TGTGCCTGTGACACCGTAACTGGGGGACTAGACGTACCACACGATAAACTCATCTTT	CACDTVTGGLDVPHDKLIF
few	TRDD3	TRDV2	TRDJ1	TGTGCCTGTGACGCTATTACTGGGGGAGAGAAGTACACCGATAAACTCATCTTT	CACDAITGGEKYTDKLIF
few	TRDD3	TRDV1	TRDJ1	TGTGCTCTTGGGGACTCTCCCTTGGGGGACTGGGGGATACACACCGATAAACTCATCTTT	CALGDSPLGDWGIHTDKLIF
medium-sized	TRDD3	TRDV2	TRDJ1	TGTGCCTGTGACCCACTGGGGGATAAAGTTGGGGGACGGAAACTCATCTTT	CACDPLGDKVGGRKLIF
few	TRDD3	TRDV2	TRDJ3	TGTGCCTGTGACACACCCGGCAACAAATGGGGGGATAGCTCCTGGGACACCCGACAGATGTTTTTC	CACDTPGNKWGDSSWDTRQMFF
medium-sized	NA	TRDV1	TRDJ1	TGTGCTCTTGGGGAACTAGTTGGATGCTCTAACACTGGCGATAAACTCATCTTT	CALGELVGCSNTGDKLIF
few	TRDD3	TRDV2	TRDJ3	TGTGCCTGTGACACCGGGGGATATAGCTCCTGGGACACCCGATGGATGTTTTTC	CACDTGGYSSWDTRWMFF
NA	NA	TRDV2	TRDJ3	TGTGCCTGTGACACCGCGGGGGGAGTTGGAAGCTCCTGGGACACCCGACAGATGTTTTTC	CACDTAGGVGSSWDTRQMFF
medium-sized	NA	TRDV2	TRDJ3	TGTGCCTGTGACGACGGTATGCGCCACCGCTCCTGGGACACCCGACAGATGTTTTTC	CACDDGMRHRSWDTRQMFF
few	TRDD3	TRDV2	TRDJ1	TGTGCCTGTGAGCCCGTACTGGGGGATACCCCCACCGATAAACTCATCTTT	CACEPVLGDTPTDKLIF
medium-sized	TRDD3	TRDV2	TRDJ2	TGTGCCTGTGACACCGTACTGGGGCCCTCTTTGACAGCACAACTCTTCTTT	CACDTVLGPSLTAQLFF
few	TRDD3	TRDV2	TRDJ1	TGTGCCTGTGACCCTTTGGTGTCCTCTGGGGGATACCATTACACCGATAAACTCATCTTT	CACDPLVSSGGYHYTDKLIF
medium-sized	TRDD3	TRDV2	TRDJ3	TGTGCCTGTGACACCTTGGGGGATGGGACCTGGGACACCCGACAGATGTTTTTC	CACDTLGDGTWDTRQMFF
few	NA	TRDV1	TRDJ1	TGTGCTCTTGGGGGACCCCCGACTGGGTGGGATAAACTCATCTTT	CALGGPPTGWDKLIF
medium-sized	TRDD3	TRDV1	TRDJ1	TGTGCTCTTGGGGAAATTCGTGGGATACGGTGCGTGCACGCTGATAAACTCATCTTT	CALGEIRGIRCVHADKLIF
NA	TRDD3	TRDV2	TRDJ1	TGTGCCTGTGACACCCTGGGGGGCTGGGGGATACGTGGCGATAAACTCATCTTT	CACDTLGGWGIRGDKLIF
NA	TRDD3	TRDV2	TRDJ3	TGTGCCTGTGACACCATACTGGGGGATACCTCCTGGGACACCCGACAGATGTTTTTC	CACDTILGDTSWDTRQMFF
NA	TRDD3	TRDV2	TRDJ3	TGTGCCTGTGACACCGTGGGACTGGGGGATAGGTGGGACACCCGACAGATGTTTTTC	CACDTVGLGDRWDTRQMFF
medium-sized	TRDD3	TRDV2	TRDJ3	TGTGCCTGTGACTACGTACTGGGGGATCGGTCCTGGGACACCCGACAGATGTTTTTC	CACDYVLGDRSWDTRQMFF
medium-sized	NA	TRDV1	TRDJ1	TGTGCTCTTGGGGAGATGGGGCCACGGGGGGAAGGTAAACTCATCTTT	CALGEMGPRGEGKLIF
few	TRDD3	TRDV1	TRDJ1	TGTGCTCTTGGGGAGTCGCCTCCCTTCCTGTCCCTTGGGGGGCCTACTACTGGGGGATCCAGGGGGTCCGATAAACTCATCTTT	CALGESPPFLSLGGPTTGGSRGSDKLIF
NA	NA	TRDV1	TRDJ1	TGTGCTCTTGGGGAATGGACCCTCACGTACTGGGACTGGGCCGATAAACCCATCTTT	CALGEWTLTYWDWADKPIF
NA	TRDD3	TRDV2	TRDJ3	TGTGCCTGTGACACCGTTGCTGGGGGAGAAAGGGGGAGCTCCTGGGACACCCGACAGATGTTTTTC	CACDTVAGGERGSSWDTRQMFF
medium-sized	TRDD3	TRDV2	TRDJ1	TGTGCCTGTGACACCGTGGGGGATACGCGTTCCACCGATAAACTCATCTTT	CACDTVGDTRSTDKLIF
large	TRDD3	TRDV2	TRDJ2	TGTGCCTGTGTACTGGGGGATACGCACACAGCACAACTCTTCTTT	CACVLGDTHTAQLFF
NA	TRDD3	TRDV1	TRDJ1	TGTGCTCTTGGGGAACAGCCTTCCTCATACTGGGGGATCACCCCAGCTCCGGATAAACTCATCTTT	CALGEQPSSYWGITPAPDKLIF
NA	TRDD3	TRDV2	TRDJ3	TGTGCCTGTGACACCGTAGCTCTGGGGGATACGCTATGGGACACCCGGCAGATGTTTTTC	CACDTVALGDTLWDTRQMFF
NA	TRDD3	TRDV2	TRDJ3	TGTGCCAGTGACACCGTTGAGACTGGGGGATACGAGGTCTCCTGGGACACCCGACAGATGTTTTTC	CASDTVETGGYEVSWDTRQMFF
few	TRDD3	TRDV1	TRDJ1	TGTGCTCTTGGGGAAATTCACCCGCCTAAGATCGTACTGGGGGATACCGATAAACTCATCTTT	CALGEIHPPKIVLGDTDKLIF
few	TRDD3	TRDV2	TRDJ3	TGTGCCTGCGTCTCCGTTGGGGATAGCACCTGGGACACCCGACAGATGTTTTTC	CACVSVGDSTWDTRQMFF
medium-sized	NA	TRDV3	TRDJ1	TGTGCCTTTATGAAGGGGGTTTACACCGATAAACTCATCTTT	CAFMKGVYTDKLIF
medium-sized	TRDD3	TRDV2	TRDJ1	TGTGCCTGTGACACTGCCCCCAAACTTTACTGGGGGTCGGGGTCACTCATCTTT	CACDTAPKLYWGSGSLIF